This TCR beta chain came from a study of PD-L1 blockade in urothelial cancer. Overall study: A median blood sample held around 150,000 T cells and more than 80,000 unique TCRs. General observations from the study: Tumor-associated clones in blood expanded more at 3 weeks in durable-benefit patients.

Regarding time point: pretreatment peripheral blood. The patients' disease, urothelial carcinoma, was locally advanced or metastatic. Every PCR received spiked-in synthetic TCR analog templates. Assay used: immunoSEQ multiplex PCR; TCRdb lists only in-frame clones, some missing. Of about 87,000 clones listed, 84% are singletons. From germline, CDR1 is SQVTM and CDR2 ANQGSEA. The CDR3 runs 15 residues. V dropped 7 bases and J dropped 0; count of bases not matched to a gene: 9. Details on this clone: What it recognizes is unknown.

This receptor was taken from a man in his sixties with urothelial cancer. This sample comprised PBMCs, obtained around atezolizumab (anti-PD-L1) treatment. The chain carries TRBV29-1 and TRBJ1-5, with TRBD1 matching over 7 bases. CDR3: CSDPGTDNSNQPQHF. CDR3 DNA: TGCAGCGATCCCGGGACAGACAATAGCAATCAGCCCCAGCATTTT.